This T cell receptor beta chain was captured by sequencing in a study of vaccination and CD4 T cells after COVID-19 (dated by TCRdb to between 2021 and 2024). At the level of the whole study: SARS-CoV-2 positivity had been established in the convalescent patients by nasal swab PCR, and mild disease was recorded in several of these patients and severe disease in one. Post-vaccine blood samples were collected a median of about 72 days after the second vaccine dose, ranging from roughly 12 to 250 days. In roughly 11 COVID-19 convalescent patients and a handful of infection-naive healthy vaccine recipients, the spike-specific CD4+ TCR repertoire before mRNA vaccination was compared with the repertoire after mRNA vaccination. Post-COVID blood samples were collected from convalescent patients a median of approximately 93 days after diagnosis, with a range of roughly 30 to 161 days. Each participant got two doses of either the Pfizer-BioNTech BNT162b2 vaccine (n=8) or the Moderna mRNA-1273 vaccine (n=2). The convalescent cohort included six males and four females, with two Hispanic individuals, seven Caucasians, two Asians and one multiracial person. What the work shows at the level of the full study, not this receptor alone: In convalescent patients, a median around 86% of post-vaccine SARS-CoV-2-reactive clones were detected only after vaccination, suggesting vaccine-specific priming. Relatively few convalescent patients were included in the study, and early timepoints after natural infection were not analyzed. An increase in the median number of SARS-CoV-2-reactive clonotypes from around 20 after infection to some 38 after vaccination was observed, but the change was not found to be significant. Of the vaccine-specific clones found in convalescent patients, nearly all (304 of 307) were mono-reactive for SARS-CoV-2 spike instead of being cross-reactive with common cold coronaviruses.

Concerning this clonotype: Its antigen is still unknown. The input lacks base qualities; no much larger clone sits a single base away.

Cut back by 4 bases and 4 bases, the V and J ends lie 11 bases apart. The CDR3 covers 14 residues, taking in both the cysteine and the phenylalanine. The only DNA kept is the CDR3, 42 bases in frame from the first base. According to the germline V gene, CDR1 reads SGHTA and CDR2 reads FQGNSA. Libraries were prepared through PCR. Sequencing relied on an Illumina iSeq 100. The original pipeline was this. Non-productive sequences were filtered out, and CDR3s that did not start with C, did not end with F or W, or were shorter than 7 amino acids were discarded. Levenshtein distances (stringdist) and unrooted phylogenetic trees (ape) in R version 3.6.1 were used to assess CDR3 homology. TCRdb ran its own pipeline on the public reads, namely fastp trimming at Q25 and MiXCR clone calling, and kept in-frame beta chains. Rows with one shared CDR3 protein collapse into an entry with the most common genes and DNA. In this record, the V and J calls reflect TCRdb's handling and not the investigators' own analysis. The sample table contains 15,000 to 20,000 distinct CDR3 sequences; only one count was recorded for 50% to 75% of them. Of the sample, 1% to 1.3% is held by the ten largest clones.

The convalescent patients' positive SARS-CoV-2 PCR tests were from March to December 2020, which was before the Alpha, Beta and Delta variants emerged in the United States. Ficoll-Paque Plus gradient centrifugation was used to isolate PBMCs from whole blood, and the isolated PBMCs were then either used fresh or cryopreserved at -140C. Specimen: CD4+ T cells from blood, collected after SARS-CoV-2 vaccination. The receptor comes from a human donor who had recovered from COVID-19. Recombination joined TRBV7-2 with TRBJ2-1, with TRBD2 as a weak D call on 5 bases. In nucleotide form, the sequence is TGTGCCAGCAGCTCGCCGGACTTGTACAATGAGCAGTTCTTC. Protein translation: CASSSPDLYNEQFF.